This T cell receptor (beta chain) was sequenced during a study of control samples from healthy donors and cancer patients. Germline lookup yields CDR1 LGHNA and CDR2 YSLEER. V was trimmed by 4 bases and J by 5 bases, leaving 21 bases between them. The CDR3 covers 17 residues. Method: immunoSEQ multiplex PCR; TCRdb's copy keeps in-frame clones and lacks some. This sample yields about 160,000 clones, of which around nine tenths are seen a single time; around 12% belongs to the top ten. The J gene is TRBJ2-1, the V gene TRBV4-3; D is possibly TRBD2 (7 bases). This receptor was taken from a man aged 25-45 years in good health. The specimen sequenced was blood. CDR3 nucleotides: TGCGCCAGCAGCCCTAGGGGGGGGGCCCTACTGAACAATGAGCAGTTCTTC. Protein sequence: CASSPRGGALLNNEQFF.